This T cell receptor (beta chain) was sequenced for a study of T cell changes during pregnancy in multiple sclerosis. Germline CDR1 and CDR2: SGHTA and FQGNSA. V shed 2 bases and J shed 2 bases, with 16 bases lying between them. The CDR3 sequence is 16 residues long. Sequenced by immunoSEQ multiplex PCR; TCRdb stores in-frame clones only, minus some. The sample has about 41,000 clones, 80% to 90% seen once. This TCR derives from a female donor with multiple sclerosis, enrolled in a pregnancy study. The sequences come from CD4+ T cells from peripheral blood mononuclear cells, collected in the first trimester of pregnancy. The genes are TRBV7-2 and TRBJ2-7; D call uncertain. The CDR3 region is CASSLPAAGLAYEQYF. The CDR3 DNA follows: TGTGCCAGCAGCTTACCTGCCGCCGGTTTGGCCTACGAGCAGTACTTC.